This is a list of T cell receptor beta chains from one sample in a study of cytomegalovirus exposure and HLA in healthy donors. The assay was immunoSEQ multiplex PCR, and TCRdb's table has in-frame clones only and misses some. The sample gives more than 150,000 clones, over 75% of which show up once; 1.5% to 2% is in the top ten. The sequenced sample was PBMCs. These receptors all stem from a woman between 25 and 40 years old in good health and CMV-seronegative. Both conserved end residues are part of each CDR3. The D gene is left open where the match is weak. Clone size, where shown, is once, few, many, or a class for clones that have expanded.

once,TRBV28,TRBJ2-5,.,CASRSNDPGRETQYF,TGTGCCAGCAGATCGAATGACCCGGGGAGGGAGACCCAGTACTTC
.,TRBV11-2,TRBJ2-7,TRBD2,CASSRSGAAPEQYF,TGTGCCAGCAGCCGCAGCGGGGCTGCCCCCGAGCAGTACTTC
.,TRBV5-8,TRBJ1-3,.,CASSLLPRQISGNTIYF,TGTGCCAGCAGCTTGCTTCCGCGACAGATCTCTGGAAACACCATATATTTT
few,TRBV27,TRBJ2-7,.,CASRITGSRNEQYF,TGTGCCAGCAGAATAACGGGGTCTAGGAACGAGCAGTACTTC
.,TRBV9,TRBJ2-3,.,CASSVQSLGGADTQYF,TGTGCCAGCAGCGTCCAATCCCTGGGGGGTGCAGATACGCAGTATTTT
.,TRBV5-1,TRBJ1-1,.,CASSLAFGFRGTEAFF,TGCGCCAGCAGCCTGGCCTTTGGGTTTAGGGGCACTGAAGCTTTCTTT
.,TRBV10-3,TRBJ2-4,TRBD1,CAISESIDRGLDKNIQYF,TGTGCCATCAGTGAGTCAATCGACAGGGGGCTAGACAAAAACATTCAGTACTTC
.,TRBV29-1,TRBJ2-2,.,CSGERRSGELFF,TGCAGCGGCGAGAGACGGAGCGGCGAGCTGTTTTTT
.,TRBV25-1,TRBJ1-3,.,CASTGSGNTIYF,TGTGCCAGCACTGGATCAGGGAACACCATATATTTT
.,TRBV7-2,TRBJ1-1,.,CASSLTVPNTEAFF,TGTGCCAGCAGCTTAACAGTTCCGAACACTGAAGCTTTCTTT
.,TRBV10-2,TRBJ1-2,TRBD1,CASRTGGTYGYTF,TGCGCCAGCAGGACAGGGGGCACCTATGGCTACACCTTC
.,TRBV5-1,TRBJ2-2,.,CASSLDGEGYGGELFF,TGCGCCAGCAGCTTGGATGGTGAGGGTTACGGCGGGGAGCTGTTTTTT
.,TRBV11-3,TRBJ1-1,TRBD1,CASSFTGEVTEAFF,TGTGCCAGCAGCTTTACAGGGGAGGTCACTGAAGCTTTCTTT
.,TRBV10-2,TRBJ2-7,TRBD1,CASSLGTGNYEQYF,TGCGCCAGCTCCCTTGGGACAGGGAACTACGAGCAGTACTTC
.,TRBV29-1,TRBJ2-7,TRBD1,CSVETLAGGQYF,TGCAGCGTTGAAACCTTGGCAGGGGGCCAGTACTTC
.,TRBV29-1,TRBJ2-7,.,CSVTEGGEQYF,TGCAGCGTTACTGAGGGGGGGGAGCAGTACTTC
.,TRBV10-3,TRBJ2-1,TRBD2,CAISERLAGYNEQFF,TGTGCCATCAGTGAACGACTAGCGGGGTACAATGAGCAGTTCTTC
once,TRBV29-1,TRBJ2-5,TRBD2,CSAEGGEQETQYF,TGCAGCGCAGAGGGAGGGGAACAAGAGACCCAGTACTTC
.,TRBV6-5,TRBJ2-7,TRBD1,CASSYASGQGFREQYF,TGTGCCAGCAGTTATGCCTCGGGACAGGGTTTTCGGGAGCAGTACTTC
.,TRBV7-3,TRBJ1-1,.,CASSLIGRTEAFF,TGTGCCAGCAGCTTAATCGGGAGGACTGAAGCTTTCTTT
.,TRBV30,TRBJ1-1,.,CAWGQGLRLLNTEAFF,TGTGCCTGGGGCCAGGGGTTGCGTCTTTTGAACACTGAAGCTTTCTTT
.,TRBV7-7,TRBJ2-3,.,CASSLAGLLWGQDTQYF,TGTGCCAGCAGCTTAGCAGGACTCCTTTGGGGGCAAGATACGCAGTATTTT
.,TRBV29-1,TRBJ2-7,.,CSGSSSYEQYF,TGCAGCGGTAGTAGCTCCTACGAGCAGTACTTC